This TCR beta chain was retrieved from a study of regulatory T cells in long-lasting Graves disease. On this clonotype itself: A much more abundant neighbour one base away suggests this may be a read error.

Time point noted: newly diagnosed GD, antithyroid drugs for less than 3 months. RNA extracted from PBMCs served as the sequencing template. In building TCR beta libraries, iRepertoire HTBI primers were used together with Arm-PCR of CDR3 regions. TCRdb fed the multiplex PCR reads into MiXCR, producing one record per CDR3 protein. The table has hundreds of thousands of distinct CDR3 sequences, 15% seen once. The CDR3 contains 16 residues. Germline lookup yields CDR1 PRHDT and CDR2 FYEKMQ (reference sequence). These data also formed part of another study, on T cells in Graves' hyperthyroidism and ophthalmopathy.

The sample in question was peripheral blood mononuclear cells (PBMCs), obtained at new diagnosis, from a patient treated with antithyroid drugs. The chain combines TRBV13 with TRBJ2-5, with a possible D match to TRBD2 (5 bases). This TCR came from a woman between 40 and 55 years old with Graves disease. CDR3 amino acids: CASSLDPPGVHNEQLF. Here the CDR3 DNA reads TGTGCCAGCAGCTTAGACCCCCCCGGGGTCCACAATGAGCAGTTATTC.